This T cell receptor beta chain was obtained from a study of blood T cell repertoires in COVID-19. Background on the study: Sites in the United States, Italy and Spain provided acute and convalescent COVID-19 samples.

The V gene lost 0 bases and the J gene lost 1 base, with 9 bases spanning the gap. The CDR3 sequence is 15 residues long. Germline CDR1 SGHRS, CDR2 YFSETQ. How the authors handled the data: Reference gene primer amplification yielded estimated nucleated cell counts. Sequenced by immunoSEQ multiplex PCR; TCRdb stores in-frame clones only, minus some. The DNA was the basis for D and trimming; V, J and clone size are from that table. The sample carries 240,000 or so clones, approximately 85% recorded once. On this clone: In the same sample, other DNA sequences code for this CDR3.

The clonotype originates from a woman aged 25 to 39 with acute or convalescent COVID-19. The chain uses TRBV5-1 and TRBJ2-3, with D maybe TRBD1 (6 bases). The source material was peripheral blood. CDR3 nucleotides: TGCGCCAGCAGCTTGGCAGGGGATCGCACAGATACGCAGTATTTT. It specifies CASSLAGDRTDTQYF.